This TCR beta chain was sequenced for a study of blood T cell repertoires in COVID-19. Study at large: T cells, B-cell-depleted T cells, or PBMCs provided the cDNA or gDNA that served as material.

Original processing notes: Quantification of nucleated cells was approximated via reference gene primer amplification. The data were produced by immunoSEQ multiplex PCR, yet TCRdb's version contains in-frame clones alone and is incomplete. V and J calls and clone size are those listed in that table; D and trimming were worked out from the DNA. The sample holds about 68,000 clones, 86% seen once. The germline V gene encodes CDR1 SGHNT and CDR2 YENEEA. This CDR3 is built from 15 residues. Trimming shortened V by 0 bases and J by 15 bases, and 21 bases separated the two germline ends. Specimen: peripheral blood. This clonotype originated in a man aged 30 to 39 with acute or convalescent COVID-19. The chain uses TRBV11-3 and TRBJ2-1; TRBD2 is a possible D gene (6 bases). The CDR3 DNA reads TGTGCCAGCAGCTTAGAAGGCGGGGCGGGATCCGGATTGTTCTTC. As protein: CASSLEGGAGSGLFF.